This TCR beta chain was sequenced during a study of blood T cell repertoires in COVID-19 (TCRdb year 2020). Regarding the study in general: Samples from collaborators originated in the United States, Italy and Spain and spanned both the acute and convalescent phases of COVID-19. The repertoires were made available in a free public database intended to serve as a resource for research on the immune response to SARS-CoV-2. The dataset comprised deeply sampled blood TCRbeta repertoires from subjects exposed to, actively infected with, or recovered from COVID-19. The prospective study material was composed of cDNA or gDNA derived from T cells, B-cell-depleted T cells, or PBMCs. Where HLA class I and class II types were available, the types were taken from metadata supplied by the sample provider, not from assay-based typing. Samples were obtained from the ongoing ImmuneRACE study (first 160 participants) and from about 1,300 subjects provided by 6 global collaborators. Sample metadata almost always included a de-identified subject ID, COVID-19 status, age in years and sex.

Study-wide conclusions, independent of this receptor: The quantity of clinical and demographic metadata differed by source and by participant and was supplied without curation.

The immunoSEQ Assay, a bias-controlled multiplex PCR, was used to amplify TCRbeta CDR3 regions from genomic DNA. In the source study's methods: Within the assay, amplification of reference gene primers was used to estimate how many nucleated cells each sample contained. To quantify the absolute abundance of each unique TCRbeta CDR3 rearrangement, sequence reads were collapsed and filtered. For each sample, productive Simpson clonality was calculated as the square root of Simpson's diversity index over productive rearrangements. In its TCRdb copy, this immuneACCESS table keeps in-frame sequences only and misses some clones. Where compared with another copy, unresolved V genes explain less than half of these, and the others have no known cause. D and trimming come from the DNA, and the V and J calls and clone size come from that table. In this sample the table shows over 350,000 clones, about 85% of which occur a single time. 1.5% to 2% of the sample goes to the ten largest clones.

As for this clone: The antigen this receptor binds is unknown. No quality values exist for individual bases; no much larger clone is one base distant.

Based on the germline V gene, the CDR1 and CDR2 sequences are SGHDT and YYEEEE. Reading from cysteine to phenylalanine, the CDR3 counts 15 amino acids. The entry retains the CDR3 DNA only, 45 bases that are in frame from base 1. Trimming takes 0 bases from V and 1 base from J, and the germline ends sit 11 bases apart. In the prospective study, participants were roughly 18 to 100 years old, resided in approximately 22 geographic areas of the United States, and were enrolled through a virtual design. In the prospective study, participants were assigned to cohorts based on the clinical history participants reported in a screening survey and a study questionnaire. Mobile phlebotomists in the prospective study collected whole blood, serum and a nasopharyngeal or oropharyngeal swab from every participant. Additional blood draws and questionnaires over a 2-month period could optionally be provided by prospective study participants. Prospective study blood samples were shipped either frozen or at room temperature before DNA extraction.

The TCR sequence derives from a woman aged 18-29 years with acute COVID-19. This receptor chain uses TRBV5-6 and TRBJ2-7; the D gene is not confidently resolved. Input material: PBMCs or T cells enriched from blood (not recorded which). Here the CDR3 is given as CASSLGTVPSYEQYF. In nucleotide form, the sequence is TGTGCCAGCAGCTTGGGTACGGTTCCTTCCTACGAGCAGTACTTC.